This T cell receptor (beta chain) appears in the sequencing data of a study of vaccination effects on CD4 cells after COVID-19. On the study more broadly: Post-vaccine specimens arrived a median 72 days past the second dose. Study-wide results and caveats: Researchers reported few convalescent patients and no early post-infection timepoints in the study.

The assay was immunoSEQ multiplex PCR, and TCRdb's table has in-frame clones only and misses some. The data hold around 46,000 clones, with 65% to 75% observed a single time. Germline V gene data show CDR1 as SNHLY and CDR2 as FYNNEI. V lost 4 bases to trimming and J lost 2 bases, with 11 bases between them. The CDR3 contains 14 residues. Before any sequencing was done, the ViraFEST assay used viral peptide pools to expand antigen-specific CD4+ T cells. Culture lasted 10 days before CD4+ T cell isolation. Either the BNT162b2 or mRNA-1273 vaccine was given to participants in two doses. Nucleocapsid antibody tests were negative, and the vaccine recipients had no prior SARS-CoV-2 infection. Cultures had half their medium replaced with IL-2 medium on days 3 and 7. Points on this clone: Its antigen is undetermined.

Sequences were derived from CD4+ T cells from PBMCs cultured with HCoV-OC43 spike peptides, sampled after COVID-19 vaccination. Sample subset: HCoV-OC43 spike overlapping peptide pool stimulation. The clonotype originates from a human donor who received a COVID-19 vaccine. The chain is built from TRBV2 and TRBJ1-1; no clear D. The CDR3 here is CASSVSYGNTEAFF. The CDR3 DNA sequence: TGTGCCAGCAGTGTTAGCTACGGAAACACTGAAGCTTTCTTT.